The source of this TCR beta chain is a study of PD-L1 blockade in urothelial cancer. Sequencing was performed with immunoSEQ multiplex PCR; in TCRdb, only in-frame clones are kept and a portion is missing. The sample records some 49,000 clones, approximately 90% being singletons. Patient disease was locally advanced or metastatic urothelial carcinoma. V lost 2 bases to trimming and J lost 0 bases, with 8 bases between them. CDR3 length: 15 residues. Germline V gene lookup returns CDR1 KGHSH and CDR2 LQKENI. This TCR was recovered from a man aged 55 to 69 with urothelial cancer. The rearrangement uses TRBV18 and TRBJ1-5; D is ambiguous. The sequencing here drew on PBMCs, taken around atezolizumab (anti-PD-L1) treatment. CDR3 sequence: CASSPAGRSNQPQHF. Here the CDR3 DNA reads TGTGCCAGCTCACCAGCGGGCCGTAGCAATCAGCCCCAGCATTTT.